The 16 T cell receptor beta chains presented below share a single source sample, sequenced in a study of OX40 agonist ivuxolimab in advanced cancers. The protocol was immunoSEQ multiplex PCR, while the TCRdb copy is restricted to in-frame clones and leaves out a portion. The sample lists approximately 76,000 clones, approximately 85% occurring once. Source: CD4+ or CD8+ T cells sorted from blood, taken in a trial of the OX40 agonist ivuxolimab. The receptor set was obtained from an adult with an advanced solid tumor such as melanoma, head and neck, liver or kidney cancer.

Here the CDR3 DNA reads TGTGCCAGTAGAAAGCCCCCCAGCAGGTCCAGCGGGGAGCTGTTTTTT. It codes for CASRKPPSRSSGELFF. This chain links TRBV19 with TRBJ2-2; no reliable D call. Germline-derived CDR1 and CDR2 are LNHDA and SQIVND (reference sequence). V was shortened by 6 bases and J by 7 bases, with 21 bases between the two germline ends. The CDR3 length is 16 residues.

This clone has a single count. This rearrangement joins TRBV18 to TRBJ2-5; D gene ambiguous. The J call may be in error: the DNA end matches TRBJ2-7 better. Germline values: CDR1 KGHSH, CDR2 LQKENI. The CDR3 has 14 amino acids. CDR3: CASSPRSSSYEQYF. CDR3 nucleotides: TGTGCCAGCTCACCACGGTCGAGCTCCTACGAGCAGTACTTC.

The rearrangement uses TRBV28 and TRBJ2-5, with D unresolved. CDR3 size: 13 residues. CDR1 is MDHEN and CDR2 is SYDVKM in the germline V gene. Deletions cut 3 bases from V and 2 bases from J, with 7 bases between. This CDR3 is CASSFGLQETQYF. Written as DNA, the CDR3 is TGTGCCAGCAGTTTCGGTCTACAAGAGACCCAGTACTTC.

The V and J genes are TRBV27 and TRBJ2-3; D is perhaps TRBD1 (5 bases). The CDR3 is 16 residues long. Germline loops: CDR1 MNHEY, CDR2 SMNVEV (reference sequence). V was clipped by 5 bases and J by 1 base, with 16 bases between them. The CDR3 reads CASSPAGSRGTDTQYF. The CDR3, as DNA: TGTGCCAGCAGTCCAGCAGGGTCAAGGGGCACAGATACGCAGTATTTT.

V and J are TRBV4-1 and TRBJ1-2; D is unclear. The CDR3 sequence is 15 residues long. Trimming shortened V by 1 base and J by 4 bases, and 13 bases separated the two germline ends. Looked up from germline, CDR1 is MGHRA and CDR2 is YSYEKL. The CDR3 sequence is CASSQVGEVGYGYTF. As DNA, the CDR3 is TGCGCCAGCAGCCAAGTCGGGGAGGTAGGCTATGGCTACACCTTC.

The rearrangement uses TRBV27 and TRBJ1-1, with unresolved D. The germline CDR1 and CDR2 sequences are MNHEY and SMNVEV (reference sequence). The CDR3 runs 14 residues. Trimming stripped 0 bases from V and 5 bases from J, with 10 bases between. CDR3 sequence: CASSLSVGWTEAFF. The CDR3 DNA reads as TGTGCCAGCAGTTTATCGGTGGGTTGGACTGAAGCTTTCTTT.

The DNA for the CDR3 is TGCGCCAGCAGCCAACCCTCTGGGGCCAACGTCCTGACTTTC. Translating it yields CASSQPSGANVLTF. This chain uses TRBV4-3 with TRBJ2-6; D is unresolved. CDR3 size: 14 residues. V lost 2 bases, J lost 0 bases, and 2 bases lay in between. Germline CDR1 and CDR2: LGHNA and YSLEER.

In the case of this clone: Different DNA sequences within this sample yield the same CDR3. This chain links TRBV27 with TRBJ2-3, with a possible D match to TRBD2 (6 bases). There are 12 residues in the CDR3. Per germline, CDR1 MNHEY and CDR2 SMNVEV (reference sequence). Trimming removed 3 bases at V and 6 bases at J, with 7 bases between. The CDR3, as DNA: TGTGCCAGCAGTTTCCGGGGGGATACGCAGTATTTT. Translating it yields CASSFRGDTQYF.

V is TRBV2 and J is TRBJ2-7, with D tentatively TRBD1 (6 bases). Trimming cost V 2 bases and J 1 base, with 9 bases left between them. Germline V CDR1 and CDR2: SNHLY, FYNNEI. This CDR3 has 14 amino acids. The CDR3: CASSETGQSYEQYF. The CDR3 DNA follows: TGTGCCAGCAGTGAAACCGGACAGTCCTACGAGCAGTACTTC.

The gene calls are TRBV6-5 and TRBJ1-4, with D perhaps TRBD1 (5 bases). Trimming pared 0 bases from V and 8 bases from J, leaving 10 bases between. CDR3 length: 14 residues. Germline V gene lookup returns CDR1 MNHEY and CDR2 SVGAGI. CDR3 DNA sequence: TGTGCCAGCAGTTACTCGAGGGGTCGGGAAAAACTGTTTTTT. It codes for CASSYSRGREKLFF.

The chain combines TRBV7-8 with TRBJ2-3; D possibly corresponds to TRBD2 (5 bases). The CDR3 runs 15 residues. V dropped 5 bases and J dropped 0 bases, with 12 bases sitting between them. Germline CDR1 SGHVS, CDR2 FQNEAQ. The chain's CDR3 is CASSRTSSSTDTQYF. CDR3 sequence (DNA): TGTGCCAGCAGCAGGACTTCTTCTAGCACAGATACGCAGTATTTT.

This sequence joins TRBV2 and TRBJ2-3, with D perhaps matching TRBD1 (6 bases). CDR1 SNHLY and CDR2 FYNNEI come from the germline V gene. The CDR3 has 13 residues. Trimming took off 5 bases at V and 1 base at J, with 7 bases between the two ends. CDR3 DNA sequence: TGTGCCAGCAGTTACAGGGGCACAGATACGCAGTATTTT. The encoded protein is CASSYRGTDTQYF.

The chain is built from TRBV11-2 and TRBJ2-3; a possible D gene is TRBD1 (6 bases). The V and J ends lost 5 bases and 6 bases respectively, with 12 bases between them. CDR3 size: 13 residues. CDR1 SGHAT and CDR2 FQNNGV come from the germline V gene. The CDR3 here is CASSVTQGDTQYF. The CDR3 bases are TGTGCCAGCAGCGTAACCCAGGGGGATACGCAGTATTTT.

The rearrangement uses TRBV7-2 and TRBJ2-5, with TRBD2 as a possible D gene (7 bases). The J call may be in error: the DNA end matches TRBJ2-7 better. Germline V lookup: CDR1 SGHTA, CDR2 FQGNSA. The CDR3 runs 16 residues. CDR3 nucleotide sequence: TGTGCCAGCGCCCCAACGGCGGGAGAAGGGGGTCCCGAGCAGTACTTC. It encodes CASAPTAGEGGPEQYF.

V gene TRBV4-3 combines with J gene TRBJ2-3; 7 nucleotides match TRBD2. The CDR3 consists of 16 residues. Germline CDR1 reads LGHNA; CDR2 reads YSLEER. V shed 0 bases and J 2 bases; nucleotides not matched to a gene: 5. CDR3 coding DNA: TGCGCCAGCAGCCAAGAACGGACTAGGCTCACAGATACGCAGTATTTT. Its translation: CASSQERTRLTDTQYF.

V is TRBV27 and J is TRBJ2-7; D is ambiguous. The germline V gene encodes CDR1 MNHEY and CDR2 SMNVEV (reference sequence). V lost 3 bases and J lost 7, with 7 bases in between. The CDR3 runs 11 residues. This CDR3 is CASSFSGEQYF. In DNA, the CDR3 is TGTGCCAGCAGTTTTTCTGGGGAGCAGTACTTC.